These 16 T cell receptor beta chains share one sample of origin, sequenced in a study of T cells in Graves' hyperthyroidism and ophthalmopathy. Amplification yielded TCR beta CDR3 regions, with RNA transcripts as the source. First-round RT-PCR with HTBI primers amplified the TCR CDR3 region. MiXCR was run by TCRdb on the multiplex PCR reads, yielding one entry per CDR3 protein. The sample contains 300,000 to 450,000 distinct CDR3 sequences, about 15% of which appear only once. The material sequenced was blood. Every receptor here comes from a woman aged 30 to 39 with Graves' hyperthyroidism.

This clonotype was seen repeatedly, ten times or more. The chain links TRBV7-9 to TRBJ2-1; D might be TRBD2 (7 bases). Germline-derived CDR1 and CDR2 are SEHNR and FQNEAQ (reference sequence). There are 18 residues in the CDR3. V was pared by 10 bases and J by 4 bases, with 29 bases between. The CDR3, as DNA: TGTGCCACCATCCCCGGGGGGACACAACCCCGGGAATACAATGAGCAGTTCTTC. Amino acids: CATIPGGTQPREYNEQFF.

This clonotype was seen at least ten times. The chain is built from TRBV18 and TRBJ2-5, with no clear D. From germline, CDR1 is KGHSH and CDR2 LQKENI. Trimming pared 3 bases from V and 5 bases from J, leaving 16 bases between. The CDR3 contains 15 residues. DNA of the CDR3: TGTGCCAGCTCACCCCGCCAGGCCAAAAAGGAGACCCAGTACTTC. This translates into CASSPRQAKKETQYF.

The chain carries TRBV7-9 and TRBJ2-3; TRBD2 matches at 11 bases. CDR1 SEHNR and CDR2 FQNEAQ come from the germline V gene (reference sequence). The CDR3 extends over 18 amino acids. V trimming: 5 bases; J trimming: 3 bases; junction bases outside the gene matches: 13. CDR3 in DNA: TGTGCCAGCAGCCTCGGCGGTAGCGGGAGGGCCCGGACAGATACGCAGTATTTT. It is translated as CASSLGGSGRARTDTQYF.

A few counts support this clonotype. The chain couples TRBV5-1 to TRBJ2-7; D is unclear. The germline V gene has CDR1 SGHRS and CDR2 YFSETQ. V dropped 4 bases and J dropped 0 bases, with 8 bases sitting between them. CDR3 length: 13 amino acids. The CDR3 spells CASSVDLSYEQYF. CDR3 bases: TGCGCCAGCAGCGTGGACCTCTCCTACGAGCAGTACTTC.

This clonotype was detected many times. J is TRBJ2-3 and V is TRBV2; the match to TRBD2 covers 15 bases. The CDR3 runs 16 residues. The trim removed 6 bases at V and 6 bases at J, leaving 7 bases unmatched. Germline CDR1 and CDR2: SNHLY and FYNNEI. The CDR3 DNA reads TGTGCCAGCAGGGCCGGACTAGCGGGAGGGAGGGATACGCAGTATTTT. Residues: CASRAGLAGGRDTQYF.

This clonotype was picked up a small number of times. V and J are TRBV28 and TRBJ2-2; 7 bases line up with TRBD1. This CDR3 comprises 15 residues. CDR1 is MDHEN and CDR2 is SYDVKM in the germline V gene. The junction had 7 bases not matched to a gene; V was cut back by 6 bases and J by 3 bases. The CDR3 nucleotides are TGTGCCAGCAGCCGGCAGGGGGTAGACACCGGGGAGCTGTTTTTT. Amino acids: CASSRQGVDTGELFF.

On this clonotype: One junction end does not reproduce the germline sequence, and a read error may be involved. The chain links TRBV3-1 to TRBJ2-1; TRBD2 matches at 15 bases. The CDR3 sequence is 19 residues long. Germline V gives CDR1 LGHDT, CDR2 YNNKEL (reference sequence). CDR3 protein: CASSRGGLAGGGSYNERFF. The CDR3 nucleotides read TGTGCCAGCAGCCGAGGAGGACTAGCGGGAGGGGGATCCTACAATGAGCGGTTCTTC.

The DNA of the CDR3 is TGCAGTGCTAGGGGACTTCGGAACACCGGGGAGCTGTTTTTT. Encoded protein: CSARGLRNTGELFF. V and J are TRBV20-1 and TRBJ2-2; D might be TRBD2 (6 bases). This CDR3 has 14 residues. Germline V gives CDR1 DFQATT, CDR2 SNEGSKA (reference sequence). V was shortened by 3 bases and J by 1 base, with 9 bases between the two germline ends.

This clonotype was counted a few times. The chain couples TRBV9 to TRBJ2-7; D gene uncertain. This CDR3 spans 13 amino acids. Germline CDR1 is SGDLS and CDR2 is YYNGEE. Trimming removed 2 bases at V and 7 bases at J, with 13 bases between. The CDR3, as DNA: TGTGCCAGCAGCGTTTCGACCCCCGGGGAGCAGTACTTC. It yields the protein CASSVSTPGEQYF.

There are a few counts of this clonotype. The CDR3: CASSNGPGQGASEQYF. The CDR3 DNA reads TGTGCCAGTAGTAACGGACCGGGACAGGGGGCTTCCGAGCAGTACTTC. The gene calls are TRBV19 and TRBJ2-7, with TRBD1 matching 12 bases. This CDR3 has 16 amino acids. The V segment lost 4 bases and the J segment 6 bases; nucleotides outside the gene matches: 10. Germline CDR1 and CDR2: LNHDA and SQIVND (reference sequence).

This clonotype was seen ten or more times. The rearrangement links TRBV28 to TRBJ2-3; 8 nucleotides agree with TRBD1. The trim removed 2 bases at V and 2 bases at J, leaving 6 bases unmatched. This CDR3 has 16 residues. Germline assignment: CDR1 MDHEN and CDR2 SYDVKM. The CDR3 sequence is CASSLIPGGTTDTQYF. DNA for the CDR3: TGTGCCAGCAGTTTAATCCCAGGGGGCACCACAGATACGCAGTATTTT.

This clonotype was counted between two and nine times. The chain recombines TRBV14 with TRBJ2-5; perhaps D is TRBD1 or TRBD2 (5 bases each). Trimming left V 6 bases short and J 2 bases short, with 22 bases between. The germline gives CDR1 SGHDN, CDR2 FVKESK. The CDR3 has 17 residues. CDR3 nucleotides: TGTGCCAGCAGTCAAACCGGGGCAGCAAGAACTCAAGAGACCCAGTACTTC. Its translation: CASSQTGAARTQETQYF.

V and J are TRBV20-1 and TRBJ2-7; D is unclear. Germline V gene data show CDR1 as DFQATT and CDR2 as SNEGSKA (reference sequence). The CDR3 loop spans 13 amino acids. The V end lost 5 bases, the J end lost 0 bases, and 11 bases lay between the germline ends. CDR3 bases: TGCAGTGCTTCCGACACCAGCTCCTACGAGCAGTACTTC. Amino acid sequence: CSASDTSSYEQYF.

This clonotype has a count of ten or more. The V gene is TRBV12-3 or TRBV12-4, the J gene TRBJ2-1, with no clear D. Trimming removed 1 base from V and 8 bases from J, with 3 bases in between. There are 11 residues in the CDR3. The chain's CDR3 is CASSLVHEQFF. The CDR3 DNA is TGTGCCAGCAGTTTAGTCCATGAGCAGTTCTTC.

This clonotype was picked up many times. The chain combines TRBV27 with TRBJ2-7; 8 positions agree with TRBD1. This CDR3 has 15 amino acids. The V gene end was trimmed by 2 bases and the J gene end by 5 bases; junction bases not matched to a gene: 8. Germline loops: CDR1 MNHEY, CDR2 SMNVEV (reference sequence). As DNA, the CDR3 is TGTGCCAGCAGTTTAGGACAGGGTGGCATCGACGAGCAGTACTTC. The encoded protein is CASSLGQGGIDEQYF.

A few counts support this clonotype. The chain has TRBV20-1 and TRBJ2-1; 8 bases line up with TRBD2. The CDR3 has 14 amino acids. CDR1 DFQATT and CDR2 SNEGSKA come from the germline V gene (reference sequence). V gave up 4 bases and J gave up 9 bases; unmatched junction bases: 11. The CDR3 DNA follows: TGCAGTGCTAAAGACGGGAGGGCCTTTACTGAGCAGTTCTTC. Translation gives CSAKDGRAFTEQFF.